One sample yielded the 18 T cell receptor beta chains listed below, sequenced in a study of beta chain features in type 1 diabetes. The study reverse transcribed the entire isolated RNA, so it sequenced expressed TCRB transcripts. Sequencing used immunoSEQ multiplex PCR; TCRdb keeps in-frame clones, though not all of them. The data contain about 360,000 clones, 10% to 15% of them singletons. The sequenced sample was naive CD4+ T cells from blood. The receptors derive from a man aged 18 to 30 in good health.

V and J are TRBV28 and TRBJ1-2, with D maybe TRBD1 (6 bases). Trimming pared 5 bases from V and 2 bases from J, leaving 12 bases between. Germline V lookup: CDR1 MDHEN, CDR2 SYDVKM. The CDR3 is 14 residues long. The CDR3 bases are TGTGCCAGCAGTGACAGGAATTCCAACTATGGCTACACCTTC. Residues: CASSDRNSNYGYTF.

This clone appeared a few times. V and J are TRBV19 and TRBJ1-1; 11 nucleotides line up with TRBD1. The germline V gene encodes CDR1 LNHDA and CDR2 SQIVND (reference sequence). V was clipped by 7 bases and J by 6 bases; unmatched bases: 13. The CDR3 runs to 16 residues. This CDR3 is CASTQRTGGVYPEAFF. DNA of the CDR3: TGTGCCAGTACTCAGCGGACAGGGGGCGTTTATCCTGAAGCTTTCTTT.

A few counts support this clone. The chain has TRBV4-3 and TRBJ1-1; D remains ambiguous. The CDR3 is made up of 14 amino acids. Germline CDR1 is LGHNA and CDR2 is YSLEER. Deletions cut 10 bases from V and 1 base from J, with 16 bases between. The CDR3 is CATRTELENTEAFF. The DNA of the CDR3 is TGCGCCACCCGGACTGAATTGGAGAACACTGAAGCTTTCTTT.

This chain links TRBV15 with TRBJ2-5, with 11 bases aligning to TRBD2. V lost 3 bases and J lost 5; bases outside the gene matches: 11. This CDR3 region has 17 residues. Germline V CDR1 and CDR2: LNHNV, YYDKDF (reference sequence). The CDR3: CATSSPGLAVHGETQYF. CDR3 coding DNA: TGTGCCACCAGCAGCCCGGGACTAGCGGTTCACGGCGAGACCCAGTACTTC.

This chain links TRBV11-2 with TRBJ1-4; 9 nucleotides agree with TRBD1. The CDR3 runs to 14 residues. Germline loops: CDR1 SGHAT, CDR2 FQNNGV. The V and J ends lost 4 bases and 10 bases, in that order; junction bases with no gene match: 7. Written as DNA, the CDR3 is TGTGCCAGCAGCTCGGACAGGGGAATTCGAAAACTGTTTTTT. It encodes CASSSDRGIRKLFF.

The table lists this clone with a few counts. The chain is built from TRBV10-3 and TRBJ1-1; TRBD1 is a possible D gene (6 bases). The germline V and J ends were trimmed by 6 bases and 1 base, with 12 bases remaining between them. Germline loops: CDR1 ENHRY, CDR2 SYGVKD. There are 14 residues in the CDR3. The CDR3: CAIRAGTSNTEAFF. CDR3 nucleotides: TGTGCCATCAGGGCCGGGACATCGAACACTGAAGCTTTCTTT.

The chain joins TRBV14 to TRBJ2-1; TRBD2 might be the D (5 bases). Per the germline V gene, CDR1 is SGHDN and CDR2 is FVKESK. The CDR3 is 15 amino acids. V was clipped by 1 base and J by 2 bases, with 9 bases between them. The CDR3 bases are TGTGCCAGCAGCCAAGGAGGGAGCACCTACAATGAGCAGTTCTTC. It is translated as CASSQGGSTYNEQFF.

This clone occurred a few times. The chain joins TRBV7-2 to TRBJ2-2; 8 bases are shared with TRBD2. Germline V gene lookup returns CDR1 SGHTA and CDR2 FQGNSA. V gave up 2 bases and J gave up 1 base; unmatched junction bases: 3. This CDR3 contains 16 residues. The CDR3 loop is CASSLTAGVNTGELFF. DNA for the CDR3: TGTGCCAGCAGCTTAACAGCGGGGGTGAACACCGGGGAGCTGTTTTTT.

V and J are TRBV14 and TRBJ2-5; D call uncertain. Germline assignment: CDR1 SGHDN and CDR2 FVKESK. The CDR3 spans 15 residues. With 2 bases removed from V and 4 bases from J, the gap between germline ends came to 14 bases. The CDR3 region is CASSQLTVPGETQYF. In nucleotides, the CDR3 is TGTGCCAGCAGCCAATTAACGGTACCGGGAGAGACCCAGTACTTC.

This clone was seen a few times. The rearrangement uses TRBV5-5 and TRBJ2-3, with unresolved D. Looked up from germline, CDR1 is SGHKS and CDR2 is YYEKEE (reference sequence). V shed 1 base and J shed 2 bases, with 5 bases lying between them. This CDR3 comprises 13 residues. The CDR3 coding sequence is TGTGCCAGCAGCTTGTACAACACAGATACGCAGTATTTT. Translating it yields CASSLYNTDTQYF.

This clone has just a few counts. The chain joins TRBV6-5 to TRBJ1-4; D gene unclear. The CDR3 loop spans 14 amino acids. Trimming took 6 bases from V and 3 from J, leaving 11 bases between them. Looked up from germline, CDR1 is MNHEY and CDR2 is SVGAGI. This CDR3 reads CASRIGWANEKLFF. In DNA form, the CDR3 reads TGTGCCAGCAGGATCGGGTGGGCTAATGAAAAACTGTTTTTT.

This clone was seen more than once but under ten times. The chain employs TRBV23-1 and TRBJ2-4; 7 nucleotides match TRBD1. TRBV23-1 is noted as an ORF with a role that remains uncertain. This CDR3 contains 19 residues. J lost 0 bases, V lost 3 bases, and 14 bases had no gene match. The DNA of the CDR3 is TGCGCCAGCAGTCAGCCCCTTGGACAGGCTACTTTAGCCAAAAACATTCAGTACTTC. Translation gives CASSQPLGQATLAKNIQYF.

This clone has just a few counts. This rearrangement joins TRBV6-5 to TRBJ1-2; possible D gene TRBD1, 5 bases. Trimming shortened V by 7 bases and J by 1 base, and 10 bases separated the two germline ends. Per germline, CDR1 MNHEY and CDR2 SVGAGI. This CDR3 comprises 13 residues. The CDR3 DNA reads TGTGCCAGCACACGGGGGATTAACTATGGCTACACCTTC. Protein: CASTRGINYGYTF.

This clone showed up just a few times. The V gene is TRBV4-2, the J gene TRBJ2-1, with 8 bases identical to TRBD2. J gave up 6 bases and V 0 bases, and 4 bases lay outside the gene matches. There are 15 residues in the CDR3. CDR1 is LGHNA and CDR2 is YNFKEQ in the germline V gene. CDR3 DNA: TGTGCCAGCAGCCAAGAGAAGCGGGGGACCAATGAGCAGTTCTTC. It encodes CASSQEKRGTNEQFF.

This clone appeared a few times. V gene TRBV29-1 combines with J gene TRBJ1-4; 7 bases fit TRBD1. The CDR3 loop spans 13 amino acids. V lost 6 bases, J lost 1 base, and 2 bases stayed unmatched. The germline V gene has CDR1 SQVTM and CDR2 ANQGSEA. The CDR3 DNA reads TGCAGCGTCTACAGGGGAACTAATGAAAAACTGTTTTTT. This sequence encodes CSVYRGTNEKLFF.

This clone has just a few counts. The rearrangement uses TRBV18 and TRBJ2-3; D remains unclear. Germline V CDR1 and CDR2: KGHSH, LQKENI. Trimming stripped 3 bases from V and 5 bases from J, with 6 bases between. The length of the CDR3 is 12 residues. The CDR3 nucleotides read TGTGCCAGCTCACCTAGTCGAGATACGCAGTATTTT. It codes for CASSPSRDTQYF.

Only one count was recorded for this clone. This rearrangement joins TRBV5-6 to TRBJ2-5; 8 bases line up with TRBD1. This CDR3 is 15 amino acids long. Trimming cost V 0 bases and J 2 bases; bases outside gene matches: 3. Germline V gives CDR1 SGHDT, CDR2 YYEEEE. CDR3 bases: TGTGCCAGCAGCTTGGATAGGACAGGGCAAGAGACCCAGTACTTC. As protein: CASSLDRTGQETQYF.

This clone came up a few times. The V call is TRBV9, the J call TRBJ2-1, with 12 positions matching TRBD2. The germline V gene has CDR1 SGDLS and CDR2 YYNGEE. With V trimmed by 3 bases and J by 8 bases, 12 bases remained unmatched. This CDR3 contains 17 residues. CDR3 sequence (DNA): TGTGCCAGCAGCGCCTGGATGCTAGCGGGAGGGGACGATGAGCAGTTCTTC. This sequence encodes CASSAWMLAGGDDEQFF.